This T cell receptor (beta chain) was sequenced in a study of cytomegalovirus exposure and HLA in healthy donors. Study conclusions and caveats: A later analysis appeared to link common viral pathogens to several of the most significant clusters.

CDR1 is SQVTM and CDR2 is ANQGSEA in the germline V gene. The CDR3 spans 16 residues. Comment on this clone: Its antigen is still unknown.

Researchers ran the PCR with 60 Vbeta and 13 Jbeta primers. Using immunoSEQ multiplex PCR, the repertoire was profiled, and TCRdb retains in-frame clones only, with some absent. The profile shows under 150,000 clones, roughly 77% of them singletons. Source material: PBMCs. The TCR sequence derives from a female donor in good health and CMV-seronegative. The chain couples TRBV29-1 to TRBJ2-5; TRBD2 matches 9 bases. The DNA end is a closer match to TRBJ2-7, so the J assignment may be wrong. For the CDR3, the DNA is TGCAGCGTTGAATCGACAGGTCTAGCGGGGCTCTACGAGCAGTACTTC. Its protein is CSVESTGLAGLYEQYF.